This T cell receptor beta chain was captured in a study of tumor T cells in aggressive B-cell lymphoma. Measured with immunoSEQ multiplex PCR; TCRdb has only the in-frame clones, and not every one. The sample records 9,500 to 12,000 clones, roughly 90% being singletons. This CDR3 is 16 amino acids long. The V end lost 6 bases, the J end lost 2 bases, and 17 bases lay between the germline ends. Per the germline V gene, CDR1 is LGHNT and CDR2 is FRNRAP. The sequenced sample consisted of tumor tissue. The V call is TRBV12-5, the J call TRBJ2-1; D might be TRBD1 (5 bases). The clonotype was recovered from an adult with diffuse large B cell lymphoma. CDR3 residues: CASGQGSSSTYNEQFF. The CDR3 region has the DNA TGTGCTAGTGGCCAGGGCTCCTCCTCAACCTACAATGAGCAGTTCTTC.